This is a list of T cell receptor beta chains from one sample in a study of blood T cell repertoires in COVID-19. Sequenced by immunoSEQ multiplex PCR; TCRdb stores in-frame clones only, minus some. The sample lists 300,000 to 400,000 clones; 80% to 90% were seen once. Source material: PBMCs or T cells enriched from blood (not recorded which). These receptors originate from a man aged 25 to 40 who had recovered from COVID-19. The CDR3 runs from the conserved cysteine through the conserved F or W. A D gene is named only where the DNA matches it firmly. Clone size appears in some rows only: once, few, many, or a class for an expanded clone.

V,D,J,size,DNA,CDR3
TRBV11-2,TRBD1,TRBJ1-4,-,TGTGCCAGCAGCTTGAGGGGACAGGAGAATGAAAAACTGTTTTTT,CASSLRGQENEKLFF
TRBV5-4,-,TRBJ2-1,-,TGTGCCAGCAGCTTGGCAGGGATTTTAGTCTTC,CASSLAGILVF
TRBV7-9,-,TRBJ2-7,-,TGTGCCAGCAGCTTAGCTGGCGGCGAGCAGTACTTC,CASSLAGGEQYF
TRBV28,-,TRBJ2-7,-,TGTGCCAGCAGTGGACTGGCCTACGAGCAGTACTTC,CASSGLAYEQYF
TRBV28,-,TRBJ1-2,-,TGTGCCAGCAGTTTATGGCAGGGTGGGTATGGCTACACCTTC,CASSLWQGGYGYTF
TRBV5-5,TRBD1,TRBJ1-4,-,TGTGCCAGCAGCTTGGAGGGACAGGGGAATGAAAAACTGTTTTTT,CASSLEGQGNEKLFF
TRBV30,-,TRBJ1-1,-,TGTGCCTGGATAACTTACAGGGATACTGAAGCTTTCTTT,CAWITYRDTEAFF
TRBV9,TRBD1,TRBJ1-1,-,TGTGCCAGCAGCTCCTACGACAGGGGTGGGCCTGAAGCTTTCTTT,CASSSYDRGGPEAFF
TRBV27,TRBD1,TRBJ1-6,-,TGTGCCAGCAGTTTGTCAGGGGGTGTTTCACCCCTCCACTTT,CASSLSGGVSPLHF
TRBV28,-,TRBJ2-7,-,TGTGCCAGCAGTTTGACAGATAATTACGAGCAGTACTTC,CASSLTDNYEQYF
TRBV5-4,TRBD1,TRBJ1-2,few,TGTGCCAGCAGCCTGGGACAGGGGAGCTATGGCTACACCTTC,CASSLGQGSYGYTF
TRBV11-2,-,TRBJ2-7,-,TGTGCCAGCAGCTTCCCAGCGGGCAGCTCCTACGAGCAGTACTTC,CASSFPAGSSYEQYF
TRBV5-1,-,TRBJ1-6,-,TGCGCCAGCAGCTTGGGTCAGGGGCGTCTTAATTCACCCCTCCACTTT,CASSLGQGRLNSPLHF
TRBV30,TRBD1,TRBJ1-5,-,TGTGCCTGGAGGGGATCACAGGGGCGGAAATATCAGCCCCAGCATTTT,CAWRGSQGRKYQPQHF
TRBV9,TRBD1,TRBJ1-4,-,TGTGCCAGCAGCGTCTCAGGGGGACGGGATGAAAAACTGTTTTTT,CASSVSGGRDEKLFF
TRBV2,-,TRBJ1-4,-,TGTGCCAGCAGTCAGGGATTGGCTAATGAAAAACTGTTTTTT,CASSQGLANEKLFF
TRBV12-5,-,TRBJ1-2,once,TGTGCTAGTCCTCAACCAGGCGGCTACACCTTC,CASPQPGGYTF
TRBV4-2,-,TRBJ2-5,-,TGTGCCAGCAGCCCCCCGGGGGTAATGGAGACCCAGTACTTC,CASSPPGVMETQYF
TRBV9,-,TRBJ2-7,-,TGTGCCAGCAGCAACGGCTACGAGCAGTACTTC,CASSNGYEQYF
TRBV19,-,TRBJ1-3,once,TGTGCCAGTAGTATCGAGTCTACAGGCCTTACTGGAAACACCATATATTTT,CASSIESTGLTGNTIYF
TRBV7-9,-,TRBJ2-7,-,TGTGCCAGCAACCCGAGGGGGGGGACACCGGCGGACTTC,CASNPRGGTPADF
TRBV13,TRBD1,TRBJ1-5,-,TGTGCCAGCAGCTTCACAGGGGGAGGGGGCAATCAGCCCCAGCATTTT,CASSFTGGGGNQPQHF
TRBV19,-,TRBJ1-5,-,TGTGCCAGCGGGTGGACACTTTCGGGCAATCAGCCCCAGCATTTT,CASGWTLSGNQPQHF
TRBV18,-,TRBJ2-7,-,TGTGCCAGCTCACCAACGCGGTCTTACGAGCAGTACTTC,CASSPTRSYEQYF
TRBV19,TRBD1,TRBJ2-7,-,TGTGCCAGTAGTATGGGGACAGGGCACCACGAGCAGTACTTC,CASSMGTGHHEQYF
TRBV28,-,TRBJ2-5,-,TGTGCCAGCAGTAGTCAGGGAGGCCAAGAGACCCAGTACTTC,CASSSQGGQETQYF
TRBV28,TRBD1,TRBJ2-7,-,TGTGCCAGCAGTACTGGACAGGGGAAGGCCTACGAGCAGTACTTC,CASSTGQGKAYEQYF
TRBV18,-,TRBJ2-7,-,TGTGCCAGCTCACCAGGCAGCTACGAGCAGTACTTC,CASSPGSYEQYF
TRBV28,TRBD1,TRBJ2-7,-,TGTGCCAGCAGTTTACGGACAGGGATTGAGCAGTACTTC,CASSLRTGIEQYF
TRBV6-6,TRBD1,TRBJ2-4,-,TGTGCCAGCAGCCGAGGGACAGCCTCATTGGGGAAATTAGCCAAAAACATTCAGTACTTC,CASSRGTASLGKLAKNIQYF
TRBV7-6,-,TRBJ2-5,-,TGTGCCAGCAGCTTAGATTTGAAGTCAGGGGGGCCATTCCAAGAGACCCAGTACTTC,CASSLDLKSGGPFQETQYF
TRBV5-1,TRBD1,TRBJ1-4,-,TGCGCCAGCAGCACCCGACAGGGACATGAAAAACTGTTTTTT,CASSTRQGHEKLFF
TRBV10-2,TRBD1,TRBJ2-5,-,TGCGCCAGCAGTGAGTCTAGGGACAGGGGAGAGACCCAGTACTTC,CASSESRDRGETQYF
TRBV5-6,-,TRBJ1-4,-,TGTGCCAGCAGCTTCGGACAGCGTATGCCAACTAATGAAAAACTGTTTTTT,CASSFGQRMPTNEKLFF
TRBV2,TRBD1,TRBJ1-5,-,TGTGCCAGCACCAAAGACAGGGGCGATCAGCCCCAGCATTTT,CASTKDRGDQPQHF
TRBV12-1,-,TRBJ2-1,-,TGTGCCAGCCCTTCTGAGGAAAGGAGCAGCGGGGGGAGCTCCTACAATGAGCAGTTCTTC,CASPSEERSSGGSSYNEQFF
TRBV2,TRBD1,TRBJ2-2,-,TGTGCCAGCAGTAAAGGGGGCCCCAACACCGGGGAGCTGTTTTTT,CASSKGGPNTGELFF
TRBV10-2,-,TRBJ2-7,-,TGCGCCAGCAGTGGGTTACAGACCTACGAGCAGTACTTC,CASSGLQTYEQYF
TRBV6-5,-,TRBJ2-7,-,TGTGCCAGCAGTTACTCCCGCCAGGGCCACGAGCAGTACTTC,CASSYSRQGHEQYF